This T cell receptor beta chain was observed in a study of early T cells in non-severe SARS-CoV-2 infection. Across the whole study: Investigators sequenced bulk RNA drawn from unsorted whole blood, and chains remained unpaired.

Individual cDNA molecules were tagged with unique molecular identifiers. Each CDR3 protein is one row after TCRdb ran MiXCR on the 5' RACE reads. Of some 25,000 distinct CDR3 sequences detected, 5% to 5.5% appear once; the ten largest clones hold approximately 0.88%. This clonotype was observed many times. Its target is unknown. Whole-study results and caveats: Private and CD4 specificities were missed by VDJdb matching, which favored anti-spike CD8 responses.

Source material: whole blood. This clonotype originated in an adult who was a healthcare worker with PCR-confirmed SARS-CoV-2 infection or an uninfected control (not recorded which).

For the CDR3, the DNA is TGTGCCAGCAGCCGTTCGGGGCTCGAGCAGTACTTC. Protein sequence: CASSRSGLEQYF. The V gene is TRBV11-2, the J gene TRBJ2-7; D tentatively reads TRBD1 or TRBD2 (5 bases each). Germline V gene data show CDR1 as SGHAT and CDR2 as FQNNGV. Trimming removed 5 bases from V and 6 bases from J, with 11 bases in between. The CDR3 covers 12 residues.